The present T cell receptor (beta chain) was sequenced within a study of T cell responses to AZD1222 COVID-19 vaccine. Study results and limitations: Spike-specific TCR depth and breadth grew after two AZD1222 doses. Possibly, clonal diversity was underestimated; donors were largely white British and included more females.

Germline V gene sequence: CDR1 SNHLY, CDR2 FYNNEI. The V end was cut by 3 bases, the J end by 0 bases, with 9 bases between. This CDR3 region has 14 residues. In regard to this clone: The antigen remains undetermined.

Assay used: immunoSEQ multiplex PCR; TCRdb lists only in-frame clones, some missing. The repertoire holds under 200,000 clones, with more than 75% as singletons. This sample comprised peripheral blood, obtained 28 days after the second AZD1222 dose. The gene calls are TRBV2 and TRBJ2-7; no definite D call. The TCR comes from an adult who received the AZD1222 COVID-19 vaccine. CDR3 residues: CASSDRRSSYEQYF. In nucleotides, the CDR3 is TGTGCCAGCAGTGACCGTAGGAGCTCCTACGAGCAGTACTTC.